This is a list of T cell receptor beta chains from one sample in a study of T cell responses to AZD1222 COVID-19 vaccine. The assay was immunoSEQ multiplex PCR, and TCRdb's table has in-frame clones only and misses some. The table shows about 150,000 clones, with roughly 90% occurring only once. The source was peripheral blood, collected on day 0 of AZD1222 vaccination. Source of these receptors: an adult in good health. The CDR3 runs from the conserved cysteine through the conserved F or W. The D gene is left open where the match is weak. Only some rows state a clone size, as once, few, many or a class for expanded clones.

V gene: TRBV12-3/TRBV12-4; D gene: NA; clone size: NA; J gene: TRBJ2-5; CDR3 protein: CASSQQETQYF; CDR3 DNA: TGTGCCAGCAGCCAACAAGAGACCCAGTACTTC
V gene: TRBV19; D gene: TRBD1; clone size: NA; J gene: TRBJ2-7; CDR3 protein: CASSAGTGSYEQYF; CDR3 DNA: TGTGCCAGTAGTGCCGGGACAGGGTCCTACGAGCAGTACTTC
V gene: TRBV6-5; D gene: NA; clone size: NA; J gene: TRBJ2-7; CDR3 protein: CASSYPGSDEQYF; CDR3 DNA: TGTGCCAGCAGTTACCCCGGCAGCGACGAGCAGTACTTC
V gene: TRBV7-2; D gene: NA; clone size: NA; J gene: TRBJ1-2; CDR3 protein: CASSLAGIDYGYTF; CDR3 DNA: TGTGCCAGCAGCTTAGCAGGCATCGACTATGGCTACACCTTC
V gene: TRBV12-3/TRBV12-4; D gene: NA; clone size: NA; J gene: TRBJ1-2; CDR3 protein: CASSGPGDGYTF; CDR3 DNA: TGTGCCAGCAGTGGGCCCGGGGATGGCTACACCTTC
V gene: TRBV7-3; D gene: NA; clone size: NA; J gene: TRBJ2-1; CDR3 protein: CASSLASPSNEQFF; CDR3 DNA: TGTGCCAGCAGCTTAGCTAGCCCCTCCAATGAGCAGTTCTTC
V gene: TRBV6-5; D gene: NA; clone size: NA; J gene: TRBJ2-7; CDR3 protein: CASSYSNGATYEQYF; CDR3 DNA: TGTGCCAGCAGTTACTCGAACGGGGCCACCTACGAGCAGTACTTC
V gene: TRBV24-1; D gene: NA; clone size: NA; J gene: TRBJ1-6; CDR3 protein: CATSDFSRLLNSPLHF; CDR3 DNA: TGTGCCACCAGTGATTTTAGCCGCCTACTCAATTCACCCCTCCACTTT
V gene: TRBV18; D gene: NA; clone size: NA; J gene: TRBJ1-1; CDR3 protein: CASSPRYGNLGAAMNTEAFF; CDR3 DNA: TGTGCCAGCTCACCAAGGTATGGGAACTTGGGGGCCGCTATGAACACTGAAGCTTTCTTT
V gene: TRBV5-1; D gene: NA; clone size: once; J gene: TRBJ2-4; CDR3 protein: CASSLALEGMLAKNIQYF; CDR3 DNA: TGCGCCAGCAGCTTGGCCTTGGAAGGGATGCTAGCCAAAAACATTCAGTACTTC
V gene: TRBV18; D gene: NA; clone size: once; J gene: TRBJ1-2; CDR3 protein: CASSPLPTRGTNYGYTF; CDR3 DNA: TGTGCCAGCTCACCTTTACCTACGAGGGGGACTAACTATGGCTACACCTTC
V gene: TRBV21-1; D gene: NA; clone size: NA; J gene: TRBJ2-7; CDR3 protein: CASSKARRGWAPYEQYF; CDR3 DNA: TGTGCCAGCAGCAAAGCGCGAAGGGGGTGGGCTCCCTACGAGCAGTACTTC
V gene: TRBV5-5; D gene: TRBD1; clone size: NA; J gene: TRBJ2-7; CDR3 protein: CASSGGFDRGIHEQYF; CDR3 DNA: TGTGCCAGCAGCGGTGGGTTCGACAGGGGAATCCACGAGCAGTACTTC
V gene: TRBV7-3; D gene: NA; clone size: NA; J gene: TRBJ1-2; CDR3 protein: CASSPEGVTYGYTF; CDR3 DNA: TGTGCCAGCAGTCCCGAGGGGGTAACCTATGGCTACACCTTC
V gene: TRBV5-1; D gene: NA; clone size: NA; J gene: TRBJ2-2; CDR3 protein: CAGSVSETGELFF; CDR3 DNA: TGCGCCGGTTCAGTTTCGGAAACCGGGGAGCTGTTTTTT
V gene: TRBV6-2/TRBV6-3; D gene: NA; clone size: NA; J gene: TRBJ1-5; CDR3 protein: CASSLVEPSNQPQHF; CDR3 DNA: TGTGCCAGCAGTTTGGTAGAGCCTAGCAATCAGCCCCAGCATTTT
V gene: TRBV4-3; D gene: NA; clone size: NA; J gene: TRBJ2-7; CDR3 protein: CASSQETPTGLKGYEQYF; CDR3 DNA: TGCGCCAGCAGCCAAGAAACCCCCACAGGTCTGAAGGGGTACGAGCAGTACTTC
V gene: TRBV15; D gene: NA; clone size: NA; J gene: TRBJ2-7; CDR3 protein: CATSTDRQAPLDEQYF; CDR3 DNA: TGTGCCACCAGCACGGACCGACAGGCGCCTTTGGACGAGCAGTACTTC
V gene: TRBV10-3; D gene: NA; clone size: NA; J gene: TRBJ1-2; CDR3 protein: CAGATNYGYTF; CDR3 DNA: TGTGCCGGGGCTACTAACTATGGCTACACCTTC
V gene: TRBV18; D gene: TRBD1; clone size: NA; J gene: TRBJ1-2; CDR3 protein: CASSPGQNYGYTF; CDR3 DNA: TGTGCCAGCTCACCGGGACAGAACTATGGCTACACCTTC
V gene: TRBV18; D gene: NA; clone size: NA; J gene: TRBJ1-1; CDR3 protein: CASSPPHLGGNTEAFF; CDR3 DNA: TGTGCCAGCTCACCACCACATCTCGGGGGAAACACTGAAGCTTTCTTT
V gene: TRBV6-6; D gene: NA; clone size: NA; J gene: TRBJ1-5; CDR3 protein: CASSPTGSNQPQHF; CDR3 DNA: TGTGCCAGCAGCCCTACCGGGAGCAATCAGCCCCAGCATTTT
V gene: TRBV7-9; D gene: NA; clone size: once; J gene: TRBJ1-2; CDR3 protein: CASSFAGDYGYTF; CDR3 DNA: TGTGCCAGCAGCTTTGCGGGGGACTATGGCTACACCTTC
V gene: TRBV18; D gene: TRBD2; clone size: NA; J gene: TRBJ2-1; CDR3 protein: CASSPGLAGADEQFF; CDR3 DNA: TGTGCCAGCTCACCAGGCCTAGCGGGGGCAGATGAGCAGTTCTTC
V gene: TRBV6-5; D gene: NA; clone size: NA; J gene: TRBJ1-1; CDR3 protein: CASSYSFHTEAFF; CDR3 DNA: TGTGCCAGCAGTTACTCGTTTCACACTGAAGCTTTCTTT
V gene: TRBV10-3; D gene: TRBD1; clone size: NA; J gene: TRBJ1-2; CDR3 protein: CAIRSGTGDGYTF; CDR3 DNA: TGTGCCATCAGGTCCGGGACAGGGGATGGCTACACCTTC
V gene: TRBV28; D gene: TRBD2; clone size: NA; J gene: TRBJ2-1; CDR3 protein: CASAKAGGLFENEQFF; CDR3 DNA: TGTGCCAGCGCCAAAGCGGGAGGGCTATTCGAAAATGAGCAGTTCTTC
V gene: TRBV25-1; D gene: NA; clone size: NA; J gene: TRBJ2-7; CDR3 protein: CASSEYRDGYEQYF; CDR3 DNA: TGTGCCAGCAGTGAATATCGGGACGGCTACGAGCAGTACTTC
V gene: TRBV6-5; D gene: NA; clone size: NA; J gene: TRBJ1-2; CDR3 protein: CASIIWGESRYTF; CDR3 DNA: TGTGCCAGCATTATTTGGGGAGAAAGTCGCTACACCTTC
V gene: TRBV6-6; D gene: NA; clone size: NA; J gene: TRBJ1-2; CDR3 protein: CASSQSWQVSVGYTF; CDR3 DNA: TGTGCCAGCAGCCAATCGTGGCAGGTTTCGGTTGGCTACACCTTC
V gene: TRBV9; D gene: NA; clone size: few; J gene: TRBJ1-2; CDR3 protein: CASSVASSGYTF; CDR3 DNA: TGTGCCAGCAGCGTCGCGAGTTCGGGCTACACCTTC
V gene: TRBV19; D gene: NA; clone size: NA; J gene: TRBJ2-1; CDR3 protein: CASSIAPRQEQFF; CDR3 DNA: TGTGCCAGTAGTATAGCCCCCCGGCAGGAGCAGTTCTTC
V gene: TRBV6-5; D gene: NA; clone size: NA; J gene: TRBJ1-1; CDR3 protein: CASSYGGMNTEAFF; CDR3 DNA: TGTGCCAGCAGTTACGGGGGAATGAACACTGAAGCTTTCTTT
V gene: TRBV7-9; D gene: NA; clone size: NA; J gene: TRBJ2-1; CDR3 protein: CASSSDGASLQIF; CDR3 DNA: TGTGCCAGCAGTTCAGACGGAGCTAGTCTGCAGATCTTC
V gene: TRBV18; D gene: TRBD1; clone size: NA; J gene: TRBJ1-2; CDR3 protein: CASSSGQGGGYGYTF; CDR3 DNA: TGTGCCAGCTCATCGGGACAGGGGGGAGGCTATGGCTACACCTTC
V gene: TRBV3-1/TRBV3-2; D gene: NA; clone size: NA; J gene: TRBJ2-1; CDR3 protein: CASSPPRGDNEQFF; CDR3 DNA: TGTGCCAGCAGCCCCCCGAGGGGAGACAATGAGCAGTTCTTC
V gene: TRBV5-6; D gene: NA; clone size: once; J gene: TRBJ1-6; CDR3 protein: CASSLLGDRPLHF; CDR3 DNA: TGTGCCAGCAGCTTGTTGGGGGACCGGCCCCTCCACTTT
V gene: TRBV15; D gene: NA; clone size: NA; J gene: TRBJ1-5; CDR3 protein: CATSRGDSNQPQHF; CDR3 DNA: TGTGCCACCAGCAGAGGGGATAGCAATCAGCCCCAGCATTTT
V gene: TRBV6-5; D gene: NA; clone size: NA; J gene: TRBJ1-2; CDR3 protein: CASSRGQSLRGYTF; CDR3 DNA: TGTGCCAGCAGCCGTGGACAGTCCTTAAGGGGCTACACCTTC
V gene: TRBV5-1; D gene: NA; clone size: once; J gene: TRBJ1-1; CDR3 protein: CASSNRGDTEAFF; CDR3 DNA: TGCGCCAGCAGCAACAGAGGGGATACTGAAGCTTTCTTT
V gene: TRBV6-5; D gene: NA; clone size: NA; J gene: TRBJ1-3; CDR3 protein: CASSPEGNTIYF; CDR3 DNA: TGTGCCAGCAGCCCAGAAGGAAACACCATATATTTT
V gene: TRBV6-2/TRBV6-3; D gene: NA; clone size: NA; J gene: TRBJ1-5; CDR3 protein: CASSPRGLYSNQPQHF; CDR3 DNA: TGTGCCAGCAGCCCCCGGGGCCTCTATAGCAATCAGCCCCAGCATTTT
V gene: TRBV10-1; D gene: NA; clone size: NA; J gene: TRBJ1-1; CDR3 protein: CASSESGTNTEAFF; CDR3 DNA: TGCGCCAGCAGTGAGTCAGGGACGAACACTGAAGCTTTCTTT
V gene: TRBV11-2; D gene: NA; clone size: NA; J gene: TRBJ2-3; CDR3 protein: CASSLVEADSTDTQYF; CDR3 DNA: TGTGCCAGCAGCTTAGTAGAAGCGGATAGCACAGATACGCAGTATTTT
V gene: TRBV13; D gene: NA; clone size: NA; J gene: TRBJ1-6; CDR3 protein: CASTSKGPALAPLHF; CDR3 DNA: TGTGCCAGCACCTCAAAGGGTCCGGCATTGGCACCCCTCCACTTT
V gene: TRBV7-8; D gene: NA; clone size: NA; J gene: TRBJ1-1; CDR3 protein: CASSLKQRDTEAFF; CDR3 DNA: TGTGCCAGCAGCTTGAAACAGCGGGACACTGAAGCTTTCTTT
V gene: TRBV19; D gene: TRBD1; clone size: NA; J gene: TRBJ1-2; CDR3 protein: CASNTPTGKVPYGYTF; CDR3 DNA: TGTGCCAGTAATACTCCGACAGGGAAGGTCCCCTATGGCTACACCTTC
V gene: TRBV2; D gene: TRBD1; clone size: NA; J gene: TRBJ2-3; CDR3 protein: CASSEHGQGGAVGRNF; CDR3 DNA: TGTGCCAGCAGTGAACATGGACAGGGTGGGGCCGTAGGGCGTAATTTT
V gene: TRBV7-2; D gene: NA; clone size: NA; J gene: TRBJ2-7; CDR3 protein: CASSPPGGGQDYEQYF; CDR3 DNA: TGTGCCAGCAGCCCACCGGGGGGTGGACAGGACTACGAGCAGTACTTC
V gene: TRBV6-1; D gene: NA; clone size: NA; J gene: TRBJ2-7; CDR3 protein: CASSEAQDGYEQYF; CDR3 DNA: TGTGCCAGCAGTGAAGCCCAGGACGGCTACGAGCAGTACTTC
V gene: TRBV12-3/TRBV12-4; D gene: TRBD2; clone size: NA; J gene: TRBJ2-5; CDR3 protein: CASGRGAQETQYF; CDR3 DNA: TGTGCCAGCGGGCGGGGGGCCCAAGAGACCCAGTACTTC
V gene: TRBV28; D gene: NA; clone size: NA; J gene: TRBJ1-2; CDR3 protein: CASSTDPRWAYGYTF; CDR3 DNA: TGTGCCAGCAGCACGGACCCACGATGGGCCTATGGCTACACCTTC
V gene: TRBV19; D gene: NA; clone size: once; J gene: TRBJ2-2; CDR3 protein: CASSNPRHSNTGELFF; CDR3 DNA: TGTGCCAGTAGTAATCCGAGACACTCGAACACCGGGGAGCTGTTTTTT